This T cell receptor (beta chain) was identified during a study of early T cells in non-severe SARS-CoV-2 infection. Study information: With bulk RNA from unsorted whole blood as input, sequencing yielded unpaired chains.

This clonotype appeared a few times. Its antigen remains unidentified. Study-wide points: Using VDJdb, the matching emphasized anti-spike CD8 responses while missing private and CD4 specificities.

The length of the CDR3 is 15 residues. Germline V gene lookup returns CDR1 SGHDT and CDR2 YYEEEE. The germline V and J ends were trimmed by 0 bases and 0 bases, with 7 bases remaining between them. Unique molecular identifiers tagged individual cDNA molecules. Each CDR3 protein gets one entry after TCRdb re-called the 5' RACE reads with MiXCR. The sample includes around 56,000 distinct CDR3 sequences, around 13% of them seen just once. The sequencing used whole blood, collected at baseline. The chain couples TRBV5-6 to TRBJ1-3; no clear D. The sequence derives from an adult who was a healthcare worker with PCR-confirmed SARS-CoV-2 infection or an uninfected control (not recorded which). The CDR3, as DNA: TGTGCCAGCAGCTTGGACGCGAGCTCTGGAAACACCATATATTTT. As protein: CASSLDASSGNTIYF.